These 12 T cell receptor beta chains share one sample of origin, sequenced in a study of cytomegalovirus exposure and HLA in healthy donors. Some clones are missing from TCRdb's copy, which holds only in-frame ones; the method was immunoSEQ multiplex PCR. The sample includes 150,000 to 170,000 clones, around 84% of them seen just once. The sequenced sample was PBMCs. The receptors were sampled from a human donor in good health.

The chain has TRBV15 and TRBJ2-2; no firm D call. Germline CDR1 reads LNHNV; CDR2 reads YYDKDF (reference sequence). The CDR3 is made up of 12 amino acids. Trimming removed 1 base at V and 7 bases at J, with 4 bases between. CDR3 region: CATSRAGGELFF. The CDR3 region has the DNA TGTGCCACCAGCAGAGCAGGCGGGGAGCTGTTTTTT.

This clone was counted only a few times. CDR3 sequence reads: CASSFPAWSGSYEQYF. CDR3 DNA: TGTGCCAGCAGTTTTCCGGCGTGGAGCGGGAGCTACGAGCAGTACTTC. The chain carries TRBV28 and TRBJ2-7; 8 nucleotides match TRBD2. V shed 3 bases and J 3 bases; nucleotides not matched to a gene: 10. This CDR3 is built from 16 residues. Germline CDR1 reads MDHEN; CDR2 reads SYDVKM.

The chain is built from TRBV7-9 and TRBJ2-7, with TRBD1 identical over 8 bases. This CDR3 has 14 residues. V lost 5 bases and J lost 8; bases outside the gene matches: 11. Germline assignment: CDR1 SEHNR and CDR2 FQNEAQ (reference sequence). The CDR3: CASSKLGQGDKQYF. DNA of the CDR3: TGTGCCAGCAGCAAGCTCGGACAGGGAGATAAGCAGTACTTC.

The chain employs TRBV28 and TRBJ1-1; TRBD1 might be the D (5 bases). V was trimmed by 7 bases and J by 1 base, leaving 10 bases between them. Germline CDR1 and CDR2: MDHEN and SYDVKM. There are 13 residues in the CDR3. The chain's CDR3 is CASILGQNTEAFF. CDR3 sequence (DNA): TGTGCCAGCATCCTCGGACAGAACACTGAAGCTTTCTTT.

The gene calls are TRBV5-4 and TRBJ2-3; 9 nucleotides match TRBD2. Germline values: CDR1 SGHNT, CDR2 YYREEE (reference sequence). Trimming removed 1 base from V and 5 bases from J; junction bases left unmatched: 8. The CDR3 sequence is 16 residues long. In nucleotides, the CDR3 is TGTGCCAGCAGCTTGTCGGCGGGGGGGCCGGTAGATACGCAGTATTTT. Residues: CASSLSAGGPVDTQYF.

The chain uses TRBV5-4 and TRBJ2-7; the D is unclear. CDR1 is SGHNT, CDR2 YYREEE, per germline (reference sequence). The CDR3 sequence is 14 residues long. Trimming removed 4 bases at V and 2 bases at J, with 13 bases between. CDR3 DNA sequence: TGTGCCAGCAGCCCGCGAACCCCTACCTACGAGCAGTACTTC. It is translated as CASSPRTPTYEQYF.

This clone was found once. This chain joins TRBV27 and TRBJ2-3, with 9 bases lining up with TRBD2. The junction had 6 bases not matched to a gene; V was cut back by 6 bases and J by 2 bases. Germline CDR1 reads MNHEY; CDR2 reads SMNVEV (reference sequence). The CDR3 is 15 amino acids. CDR3 nucleotide sequence: TGTGCCAGCAGCCGCGGACTAGCGATCACAGATACGCAGTATTTT. This codes for CASSRGLAITDTQYF.

The chain carries TRBV18 and TRBJ2-7, with 7 bases matching TRBD1. CDR1 KGHSH and CDR2 LQKENI come from the germline V gene. This CDR3 spans 15 amino acids. The V and J ends lost 4 bases and 3 bases, in that order; junction bases with no gene match: 9. CDR3 in DNA: TGTGCCAGCTCACGTACAGGGGATCCCAACTACGAGCAGTACTTC. This sequence encodes CASSRTGDPNYEQYF.

V is TRBV30 and J is TRBJ2-1, with unresolved D. Deletions cut 2 bases from V and 8 bases from J, with 10 bases between. This CDR3 has 12 residues. CDR1 is GTSNPN, CDR2 SVGIG, per germline (reference sequence). CDR3 nucleotides: TGTGCCTGGAGTCCTACTAATCATGAGCAGTTCTTC. This codes for CAWSPTNHEQFF.

This chain uses TRBV19 with TRBJ2-7; D perhaps matches TRBD2 (6 bases). V was cut by 0 bases and J by 6 bases, with 12 bases left in between. The CDR3 covers 14 residues. Germline CDR1 and CDR2: LNHDA and SQIVND (reference sequence). CDR3 sequence reads: CASSIDRGGFEQYF. In nucleotides, the CDR3 is TGTGCCAGTAGTATAGATCGAGGAGGGTTCGAGCAGTACTTC.

In its sample, this clone was seen once. The chain employs TRBV9 and TRBJ2-5, with TRBD2 identical over 8 bases. The V and J ends lost 7 bases and 2 bases, in that order; junction bases with no gene match: 16. Per the germline V gene, CDR1 is SGDLS and CDR2 is YYNGEE. CDR3 length: 17 residues. The CDR3 nucleotides read TGTGCCAGCTCACTTAACGGGGGGGGCTGGTTACAAGAGACCCAGTACTTC. It yields the protein CASSLNGGGWLQETQYF.

V and J are TRBV5-1 and TRBJ2-7; 12 bases fit TRBD2. The V gene end was trimmed by 2 bases and the J gene end by 0 bases; junction bases not matched to a gene: 9. The CDR3 has 18 residues. Germline lookup yields CDR1 SGHRS and CDR2 YFSETQ. The CDR3 is CASSFGPSGRASSYEQYF. CDR3 DNA sequence: TGCGCCAGCAGCTTCGGTCCTAGCGGGAGGGCCAGCTCCTACGAGCAGTACTTC.